Following are 29 T cell receptor beta chains from one sample sequenced in a study of blood T cell repertoires in COVID-19. Data came from immunoSEQ multiplex PCR; TCRdb stores just in-frame clones and leaves some out. Of about 300,000 clones in the sample, roughly 90% were seen once. The sequenced sample was PBMCs or T cells enriched from blood (not recorded which). Source of these receptors: a woman aged 45 to 65 who had been exposed to COVID-19.

The genes are TRBV7-6 and TRBJ2-3, with 7 bases fitting TRBD2. The CDR3 sequence is 18 residues long. Germline V gives CDR1 SGHVS, CDR2 FNYEAQ. After removal of 1 base from V and 2 bases from J, the junction contained 12 bases not matched to a gene. CDR3 in DNA: TGTGCCAGCAGCTTAGAATTGAGTCTAGCGGATAACACAGATACGCAGTATTTT. Protein sequence: CASSLELSLADNTDTQYF.

In its sample, this clone was seen a few times. The DNA of the CDR3 is TGTGCCATCACTGGACAGGGGGTTAACTATGGCTACACCTTC. It translates to CAITGQGVNYGYTF. V is TRBV10-3 and J is TRBJ1-2; 10 nucleotides align to TRBD1. The CDR3 loop spans 14 amino acids. Germline V CDR1 and CDR2: ENHRY, SYGVKD. V dropped 7 bases and J dropped 1; count of bases not matched to a gene: 3.

The rearrangement links TRBV10-3 to TRBJ1-3; D not certain. Germline CDR1 and CDR2: ENHRY and SYGVKD. With 3 bases removed from V and 4 bases from J, the gap between germline ends came to 7 bases. This CDR3 comprises 13 residues. The CDR3 coding sequence is TGTGCCATCAGTGACGGGGTCGGAAACACCATATATTTT. Protein product: CAISDGVGNTIYF.

In DNA, the CDR3 is TGTGCCAGCAGCCGTAGCTTCAGCTCCTACGAGCAGTACTTC. This sequence encodes CASSRSFSSYEQYF. The chain couples TRBV3-1 (or the pseudogene TRBV3-2) to TRBJ2-7; D is unclear. The CDR3 consists of 14 residues. Trimming removed 4 bases at V and 0 bases at J, with 10 bases between. Germline CDR1 reads LGHDT; CDR2 reads YNNKEL (reference sequence).

This clone was found once. V and J are TRBV5-4 and TRBJ1-6; no clear D gene. The length of the CDR3 is 12 residues. Trimming left V 2 bases short and J 10 bases short, with 7 bases between. CDR1 is SGHNT and CDR2 is YYREEE in the germline V gene (reference sequence). CDR3 protein: CASSLSKSPLHF. The CDR3 region has the DNA TGTGCCAGCAGCTTAAGCAAATCACCCCTCCACTTT.

This chain uses TRBV5-4 with TRBJ2-7; the D gene is possibly TRBD1 (5 bases). CDR1 is SGHNT and CDR2 is YYREEE in the germline V gene (reference sequence). This CDR3 has 16 amino acids. V was trimmed by 4 bases and J by 2 bases, leaving 19 bases between them. The CDR3 DNA is TGTGCCAGCAGCCCTCGCTCCGGACAAAGCACCTACGAGCAGTACTTC. This translates into CASSPRSGQSTYEQYF.

This chain connects TRBV5-1 to TRBJ1-2; TRBD1 aligns across 8 bases. With V trimmed by 5 bases and J by 4 bases, 7 bases remained unmatched. Germline CDR1 SGHRS, CDR2 YFSETQ. There are 14 residues in the CDR3. In DNA form, the CDR3 reads TGCGCCAGCAGTCCGGACAGGGCTATCTATGGCTACACCTTC. The encoded protein is CASSPDRAIYGYTF.

The chain carries TRBV5-1 and TRBJ1-1, with D unresolved. The germline V gene has CDR1 SGHRS and CDR2 YFSETQ. V was shortened by 0 bases and J by 2 bases, with 8 bases between the two germline ends. The CDR3 is 14 residues long. In nucleotides, the CDR3 is TGCGCCAGCAGCTTGGGCCGGTCTAACACTGAAGCTTTCTTT. It translates to CASSLGRSNTEAFF.

The chain carries TRBV27 and TRBJ2-7; 10 bases line up with TRBD1. Germline loops: CDR1 MNHEY, CDR2 SMNVEV (reference sequence). CDR3 size: 16 residues. The J segment lost 7 bases and the V segment lost 2 bases, leaving 11 bases of the junction unmatched. The CDR3 sequence is CASSLSPRDRGKEQYF. The CDR3 DNA follows: TGTGCCAGCAGTTTAAGTCCTCGGGACAGGGGTAAAGAGCAGTACTTC.

V gene TRBV30 combines with J gene TRBJ1-3; D is possibly TRBD1 (5 bases). This CDR3 is built from 14 residues. Germline CDR1 reads GTSNPN; CDR2 reads SVGIG (reference sequence). V was shortened by 5 bases and J by 0 bases, with 11 bases between the two germline ends. The CDR3 is CAWGTGNSGNTIYF. The CDR3 coding sequence is TGTGCCTGGGGGACGGGTAACTCTGGAAACACCATATATTTT.

The gene calls are TRBV18 and TRBJ2-7; tentative D call: TRBD1 (6 bases). The V and J ends lost 3 bases and 3 bases respectively, with 12 bases between them. Germline V gene data show CDR1 as KGHSH and CDR2 as LQKENI. CDR3 length: 14 amino acids. The CDR3 sequence: CASSPGNRVYEQYF. In nucleotides, the CDR3 is TGTGCCAGCTCACCGGGGAACAGGGTCTACGAGCAGTACTTC. The entire variable domain, with the rest obtained from reference TRBV18 and TRBJ2-7, is as follows: NAGVMQNPRHLVRRRGQEARLRCSPMKGHSHVYWYRQLPEEGLKFMVYLQKENIIDESGMPKERFSAEFPKEGPSILRIQQVVRGDSAAYFCASSPGNRVYEQYFGPGTRLTVT.

The chain joins TRBV14 to TRBJ2-1; 7 bases fit TRBD2. Germline V gene sequence: CDR1 SGHDN, CDR2 FVKESK. The V gene end was trimmed by 1 base and the J gene end by 6 bases; junction bases not matched to a gene: 6. The CDR3 totals 15 residues. Here the CDR3 reads CASSQGGGILNEQFF. CDR3 bases: TGTGCCAGCAGCCAAGGGGGAGGGATACTCAATGAGCAGTTCTTC.

This chain links TRBV9 with TRBJ1-5; D may be TRBD1 (5 bases). The CDR3 has 16 residues. V lost 0 bases, J lost 5 bases, and 15 bases lay in between. CDR1 and CDR2 from the germline V gene are SGDLS and YYNGEE. The CDR3 here is CASSVERGLGDQPQHF. The DNA for the CDR3 is TGTGCCAGCAGCGTAGAGCGAGGCCTAGGGGATCAGCCCCAGCATTTT.

This clone was observed a few times. The V gene is TRBV6-1, the J gene TRBJ2-2; tentative D call: TRBD1 (6 bases). CDR1 is MNHNS and CDR2 is SASEGT in the germline V gene. This CDR3 region has 15 residues. Between the trimmed V and J ends, which lost 2 bases and 2 bases, there was a span of 9 bases. The CDR3 loop is CASSEMDSNTGELFF. The CDR3 bases are TGTGCCAGCAGTGAAATGGACAGCAACACCGGGGAGCTGTTTTTT.

The rearrangement uses TRBV7-2 and TRBJ2-1; D is unresolved. CDR3 length equals 12 residues. The germline V and J ends were trimmed by 6 bases and 5 bases, with 8 bases remaining between them. The germline V gene encodes CDR1 SGHTA and CDR2 FQGNSA. CDR3 coding DNA: TGTGCCAGCAGGAACTACCACAATGAGCAGTTCTTC. Translation: CASRNYHNEQFF.

J is TRBJ1-1 and V is TRBV7-2, with D uncertain. V lost 2 bases to trimming and J lost 4 bases, with 11 bases between them. The CDR3 spans 14 residues. Germline V lookup: CDR1 SGHTA, CDR2 FQGNSA. In DNA form, the CDR3 reads TGTGCCAGCAGCTTAAATCTGGCCCGCACTGAAGCTTTCTTT. Amino acid sequence: CASSLNLARTEAFF.

This sequence joins TRBV28 and TRBJ1-1; a weak D match, TRBD1 (6 bases). CDR1 MDHEN and CDR2 SYDVKM come from the germline V gene. The length of the CDR3 is 12 residues. Trimming took 6 bases from V and 1 from J, leaving 6 bases between them. The CDR3 spells CASRDRNTEAFF. For the CDR3, the DNA is TGTGCCAGCAGGGACAGGAACACTGAAGCTTTCTTT.

The chain has TRBV6-2 or TRBV6-3 and TRBJ1-5, with 9 bases lining up with TRBD1. V lost 5 bases and J lost 6; bases outside the gene matches: 11. The CDR3 extends over 16 amino acids. From germline, CDR1 is MNHEY and CDR2 SVGEGT. The CDR3 coding sequence is TGTGCCAGCAGTCCCACGGGGACAGGGTTTGCTCAGCCCCAGCATTTT. It specifies CASSPTGTGFAQPQHF.

This clone was recorded once. The chain employs TRBV2 and TRBJ2-3; 9 bases line up with TRBD2. The trim removed 3 bases at V and 0 bases at J, leaving 7 bases unmatched. The CDR3 has 17 amino acids. Germline V gene lookup returns CDR1 SNHLY and CDR2 FYNNEI. The CDR3 sequence is CASSDPTSGTSTDTQYF. In nucleotides, the CDR3 is TGTGCCAGCAGTGACCCGACTAGCGGAACTAGCACAGATACGCAGTATTTT.

This chain links TRBV13 with TRBJ2-7; TRBD2 is a possible D gene (7 bases). V was clipped by 4 bases and J by 6 bases, with 22 bases between them. This CDR3 has 16 amino acids. The germline V gene encodes CDR1 PRHDT and CDR2 FYEKMQ (reference sequence). The chain's CDR3 is CASSSVQSSRGGEQYF. The CDR3 DNA sequence: TGTGCCAGCAGCTCCGTACAGTCCTCTAGGGGGGGCGAGCAGTACTTC. Based on the CDR3 plus reference TRBV13 and TRBJ2-7, the full variable domain is AAGVIQSPRHLIKEKRETATLKCYPIPRHDTVYWYQQGPGQDPQFLISFYEKMQSDKGSIPDRFSAQQFSDYHSELNMSSLELGDSALYFCASSSVQSSRGGEQYFGPGTRLTVT.

This chain uses TRBV12-3 or TRBV12-4 with TRBJ1-2; perhaps TRBD1 as D (6 bases). The germline V and J ends were trimmed by 2 bases and 8 bases, with 12 bases remaining between them. CDR3 length: 13 residues. The CDR3 spells CASSLSTGSGYTF. The CDR3, as DNA: TGTGCCAGCAGTTTAAGTACAGGGAGCGGCTACACCTTC.

The gene calls are TRBV9 and TRBJ2-7, with unresolved D. This CDR3 is built from 13 residues. The germline CDR1 and CDR2 sequences are SGDLS and YYNGEE. The V and J ends lost 3 bases and 3 bases respectively, with 10 bases between them. The CDR3 here is CASSARPGYEQYF. The CDR3 bases are TGTGCCAGCAGCGCTCGGCCGGGCTACGAGCAGTACTTC.

The chain recombines TRBV7-8 with TRBJ1-3; D uncertain. CDR3 length: 15 amino acids. Trimming cost V 0 bases and J 2 bases, with 8 bases left between them. Germline CDR1 reads SGHVS; CDR2 reads FQNEAQ. DNA for the CDR3: TGTGCCAGCAGCTTAGCTCGGCAGGCTGGAAACACCATATATTTT. Amino acid sequence: CASSLARQAGNTIYF.

This sequence joins TRBV5-1 and TRBJ1-4, with 8 bases lining up with TRBD1. CDR3 length: 14 residues. The junction had 4 bases not matched to a gene; V was cut back by 3 bases and J by 6 bases. Germline V lookup: CDR1 SGHRS, CDR2 YFSETQ. The CDR3: CASSWTGRDEKLFF. CDR3 coding DNA: TGCGCCAGCAGCTGGACAGGGAGGGATGAAAAACTGTTTTTT.

The chain is built from TRBV10-3 and TRBJ2-7; 8 bases fit TRBD1. V shed 2 bases and J 3 bases; nucleotides not matched to a gene: 6. This CDR3 contains 15 residues. CDR1 is ENHRY and CDR2 is SYGVKD in the germline V gene. CDR3 amino acids: CAISERTGKNYEQYF. The CDR3 bases are TGTGCCATCAGTGAGAGGACAGGGAAAAACTACGAGCAGTACTTC.

V is TRBV2 and J is TRBJ1-6; D is uncertain. Trimming pared 7 bases from V and 7 bases from J, leaving 20 bases between. The germline CDR1 and CDR2 sequences are SNHLY and FYNNEI. The CDR3 extends over 16 amino acids. For the CDR3, the DNA is TGTGCCAGCACCGGGAGTTTGGCAACGGGGAATTCACCCCTCCACTTT. Residues: CASTGSLATGNSPLHF. Filled out from reference TRBV2 and TRBJ1-6, the complete variable domain reads EPEVTQTPSHQVTQMGQEVILRCVPISNHLYFYWYRQILGQKVEFLVSFYNNEISEKSEIFDDQFSVERPDGSNFTLKIRSTKLEDSAMYFCASTGSLATGNSPLHFGNGTRLTVT.

The chain couples TRBV7-2 to TRBJ2-1, with D perhaps TRBD1 (6 bases). Germline V lookup: CDR1 SGHTA, CDR2 FQGNSA. The CDR3 is 14 amino acids. V shed 8 bases and J shed 7 bases, with 18 bases lying between them. In nucleotides, the CDR3 is TGTGCCAGCTCGCCCAGGGGTAACGCGAATGAGCAGTTCTTC. Translating gives CASSPRGNANEQFF. Based on the CDR3 plus reference TRBV7-2 and TRBJ2-1, the full variable domain is GAGVSQSPSNKVTEKGKDVELRCDPISGHTALYWYRQSLGQGLEFLIYFQGNSAPDKSGLPSDRFSAERTGGSVSTLTIQRTQQEDSAVYLCASSPRGNANEQFFGPGTRLTVL.

This chain uses TRBV11-2 with TRBJ1-6; tentative D call: TRBD1 (5 bases). Germline assignment: CDR1 SGHAT and CDR2 FQNNGV. CDR3 length: 14 amino acids. V was cut by 5 bases and J by 3 bases, with 8 bases left in between. CDR3 amino acids: CASSPTDYNSPLHF. The CDR3 DNA sequence: TGTGCCAGCAGCCCGACAGACTATAATTCACCCCTCCACTTT.

The chain is built from TRBV2 and TRBJ2-1, with 7 positions matching TRBD1. The CDR3 runs 12 residues. V lost 8 bases and J lost 9; bases outside the gene matches: 7. Germline V gene data show CDR1 as SNHLY and CDR2 as FYNNEI. DNA of the CDR3: TGTGCCAGCCGAGGACAGGCGGGTGAGCAGTTCTTC. Translated: CASRGQAGEQFF.